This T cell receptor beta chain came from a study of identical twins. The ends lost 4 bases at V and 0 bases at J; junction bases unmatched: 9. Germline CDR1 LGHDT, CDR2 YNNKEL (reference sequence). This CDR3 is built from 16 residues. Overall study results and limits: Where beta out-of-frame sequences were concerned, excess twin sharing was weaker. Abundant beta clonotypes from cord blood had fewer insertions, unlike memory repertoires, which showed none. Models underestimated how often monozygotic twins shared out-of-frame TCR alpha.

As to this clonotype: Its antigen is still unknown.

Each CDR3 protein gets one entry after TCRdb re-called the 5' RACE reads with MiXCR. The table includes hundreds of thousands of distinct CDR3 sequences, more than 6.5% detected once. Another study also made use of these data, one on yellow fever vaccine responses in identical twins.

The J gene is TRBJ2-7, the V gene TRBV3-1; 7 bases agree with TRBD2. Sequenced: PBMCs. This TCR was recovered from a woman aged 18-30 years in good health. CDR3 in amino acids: CASSLKSGVFSYEQYF. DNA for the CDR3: TGTGCCAGCAGCCTGAAAAGCGGGGTCTTCTCCTACGAGCAGTACTTC.